Listed below are T cell receptor beta chains from one sample, sequenced in a study of T cell responses to AZD1222 COVID-19 vaccine. Some clones are missing from TCRdb's copy, which holds only in-frame ones; the method was immunoSEQ multiplex PCR. This table has approximately 110,000 clones, roughly nine tenths appearing once. This material consisted of peripheral blood, taken 28 days after the second AZD1222 dose. The source of these receptors is an adult who received the AZD1222 COVID-19 vaccine. CDR3s include the opening cysteine and the closing phenylalanine or tryptophan. Each record gives: D gene, clone size, J gene, V gene, CDR3 DNA, CDR3 protein. The D gene is left open where the match is weak. Some rows mark clone size as missing; the rest say once, few, many or name a class of expanded clone.

D: .; size: .; J: TRBJ2-7; V: TRBV2; DNA: TGTGCCAGCGCAACGGAGGGAGGCCCCCACGAGCAGTACTTC; CDR3: CASATEGGPHEQYF
D: .; size: .; J: TRBJ1-3; V: TRBV6-1; DNA: TGTGCCAGCAGTGTTGATGTAAGGGAATACTCTGGAAACACCATATATTTT; CDR3: CASSVDVREYSGNTIYF
D: TRBD2; size: .; J: TRBJ2-1; V: TRBV12-5; DNA: TGTGCTAGTGCCGGAGGGCTAGCGGACAATGAGCAGTTCTTC; CDR3: CASAGGLADNEQFF
D: .; size: few; J: TRBJ2-1; V: TRBV5-1; DNA: TGCGCCAGCAGCTTAGGGGACTACAATGAGCAGTTCTTC; CDR3: CASSLGDYNEQFF
D: .; size: .; J: TRBJ1-6; V: TRBV10-3; DNA: TGTGCCATCAGTGAGTTACAGAGTAATTCACCCCTCCACTTT; CDR3: CAISELQSNSPLHF
D: TRBD1; size: .; J: TRBJ1-1; V: TRBV7-3; DNA: TGTGCCAGCAGCTCAGGACAGGATGACACTGAAGCTTTCTTT; CDR3: CASSSGQDDTEAFF
D: TRBD1; size: .; J: TRBJ1-6; V: TRBV7-2; DNA: TGTGCCAGCAGCCCTCGGACAGGGGAAAATTCACCCCTCCACTTT; CDR3: CASSPRTGENSPLHF
D: .; size: .; J: TRBJ2-1; V: TRBV7-5; DNA: TGTGTCAGAAGGGCTCGGGCTAACTCCTACAATGAGCAGTTCTTC; CDR3: CVRRARANSYNEQFF
D: TRBD1; size: once; J: TRBJ2-7; V: TRBV30; DNA: TGTGCCTGGTCCCGGGACAGAGCTTCTGTGCAGTACTTC; CDR3: CAWSRDRASVQYF
D: TRBD2; size: .; J: TRBJ2-7; V: TRBV4-2; DNA: TGTGCCAGCAGCCAAGGACTAGCGGGCTCCTACGAGCAGTACTTC; CDR3: CASSQGLAGSYEQYF
D: TRBD2; size: .; J: TRBJ2-2; V: TRBV9; DNA: TGTGCCAGCTCAAGGACTAGCGGGAGAGGAACCGGGGAGCTGTTTTTT; CDR3: CASSRTSGRGTGELFF
D: TRBD2; size: once; J: TRBJ2-1; V: TRBV27; DNA: TGTGCCAGCAGTTTGCTATCGAGCGGTAGCGGGATACGCTACAATGAGCAGTTCTTC; CDR3: CASSLLSSGSGIRYNEQFF
D: .; size: .; J: TRBJ1-2; V: TRBV19; DNA: TGTGCCAGTAGCTCAGGAAGGGGACCGAAGAACTATGGCTACACCTTC; CDR3: CASSSGRGPKNYGYTF
D: TRBD1; size: .; J: TRBJ1-2; V: TRBV29-1; DNA: TGCAGCGTTGGCCGTTTAAGGGGGCTTAACTATGGCTACACCTTC; CDR3: CSVGRLRGLNYGYTF
D: .; size: .; J: TRBJ2-2; V: TRBV19; DNA: TGTGCCAGTAGTAGGGCATTTACAACCGGGGAGCTGTTTTTT; CDR3: CASSRAFTTGELFF
D: TRBD1; size: .; J: TRBJ2-7; V: TRBV12-3/TRBV12-4; DNA: TGTGCCACACAACAGGGGGCCGCCTACGAGCAGTACTTC; CDR3: CATQQGAAYEQYF